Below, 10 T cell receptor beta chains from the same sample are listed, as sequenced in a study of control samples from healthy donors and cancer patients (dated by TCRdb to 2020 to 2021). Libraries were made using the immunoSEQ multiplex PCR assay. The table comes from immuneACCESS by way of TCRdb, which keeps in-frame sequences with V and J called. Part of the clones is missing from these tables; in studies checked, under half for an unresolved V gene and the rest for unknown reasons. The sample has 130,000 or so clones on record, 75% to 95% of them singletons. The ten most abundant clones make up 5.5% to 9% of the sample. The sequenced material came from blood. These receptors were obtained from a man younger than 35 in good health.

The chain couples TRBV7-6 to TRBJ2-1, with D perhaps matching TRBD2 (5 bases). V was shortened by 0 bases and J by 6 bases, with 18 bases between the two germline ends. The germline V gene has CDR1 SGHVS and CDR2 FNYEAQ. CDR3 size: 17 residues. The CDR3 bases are TGTGCCAGCAGCTTAGCGCGAGGGCCGCCTAGGTCCAATGAGCAGTTCTTC. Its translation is CASSLARGPPRSNEQFF.

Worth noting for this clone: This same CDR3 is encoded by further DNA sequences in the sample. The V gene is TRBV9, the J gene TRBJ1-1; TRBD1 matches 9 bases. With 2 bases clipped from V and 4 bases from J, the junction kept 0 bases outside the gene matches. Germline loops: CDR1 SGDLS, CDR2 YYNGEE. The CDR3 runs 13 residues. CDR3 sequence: CASSVGQGTEAFF. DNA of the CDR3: TGTGCCAGCAGCGTGGGACAGGGCACTGAAGCTTTCTTT. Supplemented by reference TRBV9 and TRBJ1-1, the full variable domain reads DSGVTQTPKHLITATGQRVTLRCSPRSGDLSVYWYQQSLDQGLQFLIQYYNGEERAKGNILERFSAQQFPDLHSELNLSSLELGDSALYFCASSVGQGTEAFFGQGTRLTVV.

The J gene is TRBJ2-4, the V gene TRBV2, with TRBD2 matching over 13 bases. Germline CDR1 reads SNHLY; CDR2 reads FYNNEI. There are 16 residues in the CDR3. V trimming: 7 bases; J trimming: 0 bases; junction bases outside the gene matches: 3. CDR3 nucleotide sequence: TGTGCCAGCACCGGACTAGCGGGGGTAGCCAAAAACATTCAGTACTTC. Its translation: CASTGLAGVAKNIQYF.

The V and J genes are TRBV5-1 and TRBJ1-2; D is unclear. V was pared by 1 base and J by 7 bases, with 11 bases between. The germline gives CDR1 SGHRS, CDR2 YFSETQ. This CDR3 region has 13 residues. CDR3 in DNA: TGCGCCAGCAGCTTGACCCCGGAGGTTGGCTACACCTTC. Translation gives CASSLTPEVGYTF.

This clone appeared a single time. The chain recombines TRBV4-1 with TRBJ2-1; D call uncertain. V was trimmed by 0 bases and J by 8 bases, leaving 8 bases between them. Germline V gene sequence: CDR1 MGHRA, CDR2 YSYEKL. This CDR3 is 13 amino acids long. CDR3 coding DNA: TGCGCCAGCAGCCAAGATACATTTGATGAGCAGTTCTTC. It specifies CASSQDTFDEQFF.

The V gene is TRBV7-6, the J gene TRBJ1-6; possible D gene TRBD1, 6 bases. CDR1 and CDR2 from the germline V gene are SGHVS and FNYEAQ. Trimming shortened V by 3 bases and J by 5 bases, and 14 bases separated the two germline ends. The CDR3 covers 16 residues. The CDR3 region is CASSLMGADNNSPLHF. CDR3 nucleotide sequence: TGTGCCAGCAGCTTGATGGGGGCAGATAATAATTCACCCCTCCACTTT.

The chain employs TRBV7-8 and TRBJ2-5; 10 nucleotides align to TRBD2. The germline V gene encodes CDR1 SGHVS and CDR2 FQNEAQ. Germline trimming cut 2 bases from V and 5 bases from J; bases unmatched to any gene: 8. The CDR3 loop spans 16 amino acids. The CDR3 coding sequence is TGTGCCAGCAGCTTAACCCCGGGACTAGCGACGGAGACCCAGTACTTC. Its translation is CASSLTPGLATETQYF.

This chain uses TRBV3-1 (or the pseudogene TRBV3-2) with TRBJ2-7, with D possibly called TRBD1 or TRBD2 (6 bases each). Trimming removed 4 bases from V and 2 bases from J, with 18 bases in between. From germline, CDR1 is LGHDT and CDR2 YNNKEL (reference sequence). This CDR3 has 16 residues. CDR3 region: CASSRRGGGGAYEQYF. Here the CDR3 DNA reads TGTGCCAGCAGCCGACGCGGAGGGGGTGGGGCCTACGAGCAGTACTTC.

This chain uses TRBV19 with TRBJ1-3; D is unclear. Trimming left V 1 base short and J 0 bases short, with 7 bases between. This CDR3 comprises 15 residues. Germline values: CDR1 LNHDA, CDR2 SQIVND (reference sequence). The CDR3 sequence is CASSIARFSGNTIYF. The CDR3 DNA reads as TGTGCCAGTAGTATAGCCAGGTTCTCTGGAAACACCATATATTTT.

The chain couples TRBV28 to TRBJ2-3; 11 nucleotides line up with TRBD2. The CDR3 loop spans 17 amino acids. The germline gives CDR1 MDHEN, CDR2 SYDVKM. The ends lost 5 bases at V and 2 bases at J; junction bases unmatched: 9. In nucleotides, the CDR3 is TGTGCCAGCAGTCGGACTAGCGGGCGCTCCTACACAGATACGCAGTATTTT. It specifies CASSRTSGRSYTDTQYF.